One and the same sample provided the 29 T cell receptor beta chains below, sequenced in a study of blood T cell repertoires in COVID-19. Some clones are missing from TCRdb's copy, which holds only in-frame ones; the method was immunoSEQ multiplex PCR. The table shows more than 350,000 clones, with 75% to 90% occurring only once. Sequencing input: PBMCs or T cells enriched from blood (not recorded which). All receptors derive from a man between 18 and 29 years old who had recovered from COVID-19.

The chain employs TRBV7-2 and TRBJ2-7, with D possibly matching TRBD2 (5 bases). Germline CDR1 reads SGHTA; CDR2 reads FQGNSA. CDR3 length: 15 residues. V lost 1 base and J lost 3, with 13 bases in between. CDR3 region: CASSLGGSGDYEQYF. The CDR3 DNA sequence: TGTGCCAGCAGCTTAGGCGGATCCGGGGACTACGAGCAGTACTTC.

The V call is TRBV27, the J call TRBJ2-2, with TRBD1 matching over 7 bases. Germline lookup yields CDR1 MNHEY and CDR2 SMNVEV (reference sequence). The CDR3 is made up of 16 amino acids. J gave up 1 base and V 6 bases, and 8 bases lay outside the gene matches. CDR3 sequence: CASRGARTGNTGELFF. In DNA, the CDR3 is TGTGCCAGCAGGGGCGCCAGGACAGGGAACACCGGGGAGCTGTTTTTT.

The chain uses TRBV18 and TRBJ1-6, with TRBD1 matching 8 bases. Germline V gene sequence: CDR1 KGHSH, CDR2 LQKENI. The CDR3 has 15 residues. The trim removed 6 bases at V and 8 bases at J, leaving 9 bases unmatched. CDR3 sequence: CASSQGAGADSPLHF. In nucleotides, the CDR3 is TGTGCCAGCTCCCAGGGGGCCGGAGCGGATTCACCCCTCCACTTT.

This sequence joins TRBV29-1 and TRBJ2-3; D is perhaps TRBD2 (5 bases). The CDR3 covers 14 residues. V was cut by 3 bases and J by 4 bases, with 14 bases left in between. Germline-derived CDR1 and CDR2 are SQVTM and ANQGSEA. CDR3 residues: CSVDLGSVADTQYF. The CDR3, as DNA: TGCAGCGTTGATTTGGGGAGTGTCGCAGATACGCAGTATTTT.

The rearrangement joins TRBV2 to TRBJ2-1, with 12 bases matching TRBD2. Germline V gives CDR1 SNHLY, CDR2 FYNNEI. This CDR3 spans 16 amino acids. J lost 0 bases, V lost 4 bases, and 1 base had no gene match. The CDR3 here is CASSVLAGGSYNEQFF. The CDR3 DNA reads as TGTGCCAGCAGTGTACTAGCGGGGGGCTCCTACAATGAGCAGTTCTTC.

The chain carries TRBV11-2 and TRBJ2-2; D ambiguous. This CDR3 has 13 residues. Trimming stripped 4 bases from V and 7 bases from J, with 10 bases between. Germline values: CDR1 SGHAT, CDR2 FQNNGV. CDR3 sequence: CASSSRFGGELFF. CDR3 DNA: TGTGCCAGCAGCTCCCGCTTCGGCGGGGAGCTGTTTTTT.

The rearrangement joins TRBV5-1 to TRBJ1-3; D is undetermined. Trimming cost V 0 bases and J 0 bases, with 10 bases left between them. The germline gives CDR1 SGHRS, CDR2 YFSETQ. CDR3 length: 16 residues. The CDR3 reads CASSLGVFDSGNTIYF. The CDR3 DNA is TGCGCCAGCAGCTTGGGAGTATTTGACTCTGGAAACACCATATATTTT.

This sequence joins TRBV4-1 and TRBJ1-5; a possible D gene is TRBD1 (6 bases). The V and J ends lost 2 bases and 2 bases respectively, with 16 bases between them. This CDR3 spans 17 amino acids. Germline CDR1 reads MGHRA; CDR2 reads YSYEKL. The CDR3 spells CASSQHEQGAGNQPQHF. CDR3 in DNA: TGCGCCAGCAGCCAACACGAACAGGGTGCCGGCAATCAGCCCCAGCATTTT.

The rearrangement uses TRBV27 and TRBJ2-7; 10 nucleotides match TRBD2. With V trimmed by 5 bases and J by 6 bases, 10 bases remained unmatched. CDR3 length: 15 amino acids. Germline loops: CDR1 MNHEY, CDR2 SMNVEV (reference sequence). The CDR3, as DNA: TGTGCCAGCAGTCTCCCAGGGACTAGCGCTGGCGAGCAGTACTTC. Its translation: CASSLPGTSAGEQYF.

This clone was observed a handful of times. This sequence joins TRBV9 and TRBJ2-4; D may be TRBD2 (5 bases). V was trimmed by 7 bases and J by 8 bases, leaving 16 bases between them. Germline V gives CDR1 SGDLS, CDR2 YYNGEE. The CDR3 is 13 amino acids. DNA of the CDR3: TGTGCCAGCGCCGCGGGCGGCTTAGACATTCAGTACTTC. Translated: CASAAGGLDIQYF.

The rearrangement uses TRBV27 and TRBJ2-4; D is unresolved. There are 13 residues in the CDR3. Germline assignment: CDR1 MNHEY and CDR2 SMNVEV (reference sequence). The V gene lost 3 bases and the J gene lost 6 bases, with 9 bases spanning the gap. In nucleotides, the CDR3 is TGTGCCAGCAGTTTGCGCACCGGAAACATTCAGTACTTC. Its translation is CASSLRTGNIQYF.

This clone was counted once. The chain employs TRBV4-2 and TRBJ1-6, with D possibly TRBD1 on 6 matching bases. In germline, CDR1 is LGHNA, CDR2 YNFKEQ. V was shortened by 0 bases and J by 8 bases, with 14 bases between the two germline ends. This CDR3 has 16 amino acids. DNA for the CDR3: TGTGCCAGCAGCCAAGAACAGGGTCAGGGACATTCACCCCTCCACTTT. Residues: CASSQEQGQGHSPLHF.

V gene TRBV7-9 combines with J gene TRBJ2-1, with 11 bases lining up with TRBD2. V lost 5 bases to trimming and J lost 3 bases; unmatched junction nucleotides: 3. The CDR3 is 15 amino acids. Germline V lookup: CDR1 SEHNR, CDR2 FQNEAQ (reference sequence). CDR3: CASSGTSGGYNEQFF. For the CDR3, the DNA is TGTGCCAGCAGCGGTACTAGCGGGGGCTACAATGAGCAGTTCTTC.

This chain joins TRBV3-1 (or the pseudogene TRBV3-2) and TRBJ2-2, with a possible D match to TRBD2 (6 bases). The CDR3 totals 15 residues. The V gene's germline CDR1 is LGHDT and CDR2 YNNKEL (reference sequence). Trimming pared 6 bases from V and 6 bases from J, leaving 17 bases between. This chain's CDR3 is CASSQTSTDAGELFF. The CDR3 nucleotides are TGTGCCAGCAGTCAGACTAGTACGGATGCCGGGGAGCTGTTTTTT.

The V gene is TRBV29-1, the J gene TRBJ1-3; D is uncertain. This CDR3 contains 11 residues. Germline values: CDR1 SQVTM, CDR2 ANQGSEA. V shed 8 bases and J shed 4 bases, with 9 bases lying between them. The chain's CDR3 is CSSHEGNTIYF. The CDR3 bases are TGCAGCTCTCATGAGGGAAACACCATATATTTT.

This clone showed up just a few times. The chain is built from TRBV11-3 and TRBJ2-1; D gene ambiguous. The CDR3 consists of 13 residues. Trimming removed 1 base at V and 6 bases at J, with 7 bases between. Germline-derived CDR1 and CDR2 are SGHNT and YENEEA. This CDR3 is CASSLGAFNEQFF. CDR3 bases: TGTGCCAGCAGCTTAGGAGCGTTCAATGAGCAGTTCTTC.

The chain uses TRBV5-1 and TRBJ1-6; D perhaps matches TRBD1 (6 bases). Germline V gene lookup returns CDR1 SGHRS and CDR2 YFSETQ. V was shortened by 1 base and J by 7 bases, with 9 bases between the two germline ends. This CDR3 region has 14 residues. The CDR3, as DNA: TGCGCCAGCAGCTTGAACACAGGGAATTCACCCCTCCACTTT. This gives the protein CASSLNTGNSPLHF.

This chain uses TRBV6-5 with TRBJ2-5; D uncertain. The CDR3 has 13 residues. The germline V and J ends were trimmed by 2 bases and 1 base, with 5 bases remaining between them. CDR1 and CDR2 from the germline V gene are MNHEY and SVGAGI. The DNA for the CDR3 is TGTGCCAGCAGTTACGGCATCCAAGAGACCCAGTACTTC. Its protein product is CASSYGIQETQYF.

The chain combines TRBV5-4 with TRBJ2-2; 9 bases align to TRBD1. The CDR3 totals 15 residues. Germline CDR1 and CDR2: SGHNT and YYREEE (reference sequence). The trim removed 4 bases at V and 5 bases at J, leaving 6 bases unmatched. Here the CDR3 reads CASSPRTGATGELFF. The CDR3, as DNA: TGTGCCAGCAGCCCTAGGACAGGGGCGACCGGGGAGCTGTTTTTT. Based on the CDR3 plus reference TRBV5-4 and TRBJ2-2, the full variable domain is ETGVTQSPTHLIKTRGQQVTLRCSSQSGHNTVSWYQQALGQGPQFIFQYYREEENGRGNFPPRFSGLQFPNYSSELNVNALELDDSALYLCASSPRTGATGELFFGEGSRLTVL.

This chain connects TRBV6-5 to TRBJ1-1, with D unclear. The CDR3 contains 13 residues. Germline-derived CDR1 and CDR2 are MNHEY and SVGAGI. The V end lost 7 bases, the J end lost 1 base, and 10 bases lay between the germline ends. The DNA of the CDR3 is TGTGCCAGCAAAGACACGGCGAACACTGAAGCTTTCTTT. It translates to CASKDTANTEAFF.

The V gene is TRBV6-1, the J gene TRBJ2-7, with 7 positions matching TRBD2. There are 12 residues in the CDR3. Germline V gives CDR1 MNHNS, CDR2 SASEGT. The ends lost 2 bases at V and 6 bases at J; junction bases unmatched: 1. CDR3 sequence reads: CASSESGGEQYF. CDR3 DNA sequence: TGTGCCAGCAGTGAATCGGGGGGCGAGCAGTACTTC.

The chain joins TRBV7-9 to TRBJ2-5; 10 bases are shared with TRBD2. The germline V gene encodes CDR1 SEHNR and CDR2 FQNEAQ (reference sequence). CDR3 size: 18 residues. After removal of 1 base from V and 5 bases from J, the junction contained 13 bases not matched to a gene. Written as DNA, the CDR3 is TGTGCCAGCAGCTTAGGGTGGAGGTCTAGCGGGAGAAGGGAGACCCAGTACTTC. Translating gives CASSLGWRSSGRRETQYF.

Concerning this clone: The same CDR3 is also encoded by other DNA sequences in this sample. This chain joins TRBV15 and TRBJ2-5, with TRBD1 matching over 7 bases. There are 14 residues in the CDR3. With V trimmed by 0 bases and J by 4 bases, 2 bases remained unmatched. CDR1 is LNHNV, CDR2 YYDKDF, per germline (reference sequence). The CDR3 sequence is CATSRDRGPETQYF. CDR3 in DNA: TGTGCCACCAGCAGAGATAGGGGGCCAGAGACCCAGTACTTC.

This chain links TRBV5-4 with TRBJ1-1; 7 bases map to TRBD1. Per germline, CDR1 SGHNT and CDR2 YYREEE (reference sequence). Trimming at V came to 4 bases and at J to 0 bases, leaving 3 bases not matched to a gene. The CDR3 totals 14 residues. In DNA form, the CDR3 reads TGTGCCAGCAGCCGGGGACAGATGAACACTGAAGCTTTCTTT. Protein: CASSRGQMNTEAFF. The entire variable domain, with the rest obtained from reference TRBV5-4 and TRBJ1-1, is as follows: ETGVTQSPTHLIKTRGQQVTLRCSSQSGHNTVSWYQQALGQGPQFIFQYYREEENGRGNFPPRFSGLQFPNYSSELNVNALELDDSALYLCASSRGQMNTEAFFGQGTRLTVV.

CDR3 DNA sequence: TGTGCCAGTAGTAAACGGACTAGCGGGAGAGCCTACAATGAGCAGTTCTTC. Translation: CASSKRTSGRAYNEQFF. This sequence joins TRBV19 and TRBJ2-1, with 13 bases matching TRBD2. In germline, CDR1 is LNHDA, CDR2 SQIVND (reference sequence). V lost 4 bases to trimming and J lost 2 bases; unmatched junction nucleotides: 5. This CDR3 is built from 17 residues. The full variable domain, rest sourced from reference TRBV19 and TRBJ2-1, is DGGITQSPKYLFRKEGQNVTLSCEQNLNHDAMYWYRQDPGQGLRLIYYSQIVNDFQKGDIAEGYSVSREKKESFPLTVTSAQKNPTAFYLCASSKRTSGRAYNEQFFGPGTRLTVL.

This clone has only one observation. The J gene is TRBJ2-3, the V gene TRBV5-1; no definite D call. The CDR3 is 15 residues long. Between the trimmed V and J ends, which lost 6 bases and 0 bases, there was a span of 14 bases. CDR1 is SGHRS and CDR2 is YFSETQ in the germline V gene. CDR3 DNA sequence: TGCGCCAGCACAAGGTCGGAGCTTAGCACAGATACGCAGTATTTT. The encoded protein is CASTRSELSTDTQYF.

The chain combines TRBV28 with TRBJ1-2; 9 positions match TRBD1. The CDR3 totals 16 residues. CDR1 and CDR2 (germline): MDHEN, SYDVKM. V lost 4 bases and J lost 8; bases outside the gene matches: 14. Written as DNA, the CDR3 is TGTGCCAGCAGTTCCGGGACAGGGACTTATTTAGCAGGCTACACCTTC. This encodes CASSSGTGTYLAGYTF.

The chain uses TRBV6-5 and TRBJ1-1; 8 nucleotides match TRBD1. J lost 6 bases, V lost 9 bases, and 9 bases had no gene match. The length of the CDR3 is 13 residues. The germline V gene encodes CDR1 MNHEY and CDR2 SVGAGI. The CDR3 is CASHRGARAEAFF. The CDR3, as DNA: TGTGCCAGTCACAGGGGGGCTAGGGCTGAAGCTTTCTTT.

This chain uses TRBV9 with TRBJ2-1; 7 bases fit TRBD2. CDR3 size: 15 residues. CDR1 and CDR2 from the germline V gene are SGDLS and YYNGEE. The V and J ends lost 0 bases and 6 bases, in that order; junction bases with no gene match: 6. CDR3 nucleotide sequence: TGTGCCAGCAGCGTAGATTGGCGGGAGAGCAATGAGCAGTTCTTC. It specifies CASSVDWRESNEQFF.